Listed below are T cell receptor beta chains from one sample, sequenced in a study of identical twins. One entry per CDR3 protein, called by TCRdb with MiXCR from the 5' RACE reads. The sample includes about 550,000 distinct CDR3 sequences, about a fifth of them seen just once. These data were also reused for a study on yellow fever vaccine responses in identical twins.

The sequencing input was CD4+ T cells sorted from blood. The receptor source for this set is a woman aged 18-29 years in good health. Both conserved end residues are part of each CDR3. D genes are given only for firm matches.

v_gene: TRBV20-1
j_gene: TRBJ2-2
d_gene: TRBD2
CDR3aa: CSAIPGLAGRSTGELFF

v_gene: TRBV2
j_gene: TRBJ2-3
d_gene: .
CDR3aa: CASDRRIGTDTQYF

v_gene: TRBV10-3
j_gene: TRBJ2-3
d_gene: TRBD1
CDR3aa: CAIRDTRTGRIDTQYF

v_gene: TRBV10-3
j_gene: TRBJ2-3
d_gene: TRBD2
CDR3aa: CAISGTSGSNTQYF

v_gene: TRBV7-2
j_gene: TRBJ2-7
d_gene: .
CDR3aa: CASRQLQEQYF

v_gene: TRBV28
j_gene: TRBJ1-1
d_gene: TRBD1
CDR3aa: CASNIGDRFTDTEAFF

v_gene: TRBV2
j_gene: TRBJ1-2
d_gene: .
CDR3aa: CASSDGLDYGYTF

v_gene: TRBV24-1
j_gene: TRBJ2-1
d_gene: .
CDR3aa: CATSEGGAPNEQFF

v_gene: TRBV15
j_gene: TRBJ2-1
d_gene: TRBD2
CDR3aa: CATSRLAGGEQFF

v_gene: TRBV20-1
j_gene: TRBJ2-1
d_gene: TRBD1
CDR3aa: CSARSHRDRETNEQFF

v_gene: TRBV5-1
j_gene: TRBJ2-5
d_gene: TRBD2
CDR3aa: CASTLGWLAAETQYF

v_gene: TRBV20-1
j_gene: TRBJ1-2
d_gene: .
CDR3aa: CSARSGQGGYTF

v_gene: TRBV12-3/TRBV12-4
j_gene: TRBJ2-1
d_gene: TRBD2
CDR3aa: CASSGGLAGATYNEQFF

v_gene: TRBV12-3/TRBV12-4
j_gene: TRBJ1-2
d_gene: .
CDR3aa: CASSSGANYGYTF

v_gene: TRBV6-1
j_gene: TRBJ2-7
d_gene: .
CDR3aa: CASRTGGVAPYEQYF

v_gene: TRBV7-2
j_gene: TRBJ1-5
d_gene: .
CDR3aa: CASSLESGVRQPQHF

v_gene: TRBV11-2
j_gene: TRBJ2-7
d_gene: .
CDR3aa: CASSRLGGYEQYF